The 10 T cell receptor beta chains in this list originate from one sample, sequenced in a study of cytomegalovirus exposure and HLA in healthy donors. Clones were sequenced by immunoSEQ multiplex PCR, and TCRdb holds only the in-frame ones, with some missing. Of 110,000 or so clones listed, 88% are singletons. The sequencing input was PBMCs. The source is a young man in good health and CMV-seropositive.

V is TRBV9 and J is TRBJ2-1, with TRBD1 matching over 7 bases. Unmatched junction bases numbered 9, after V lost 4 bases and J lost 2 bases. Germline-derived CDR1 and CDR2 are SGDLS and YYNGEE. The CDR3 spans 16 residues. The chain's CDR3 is CASSPQTGTAYNEQFF. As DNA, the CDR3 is TGTGCCAGCAGCCCACAGACCGGGACAGCCTACAATGAGCAGTTCTTC.

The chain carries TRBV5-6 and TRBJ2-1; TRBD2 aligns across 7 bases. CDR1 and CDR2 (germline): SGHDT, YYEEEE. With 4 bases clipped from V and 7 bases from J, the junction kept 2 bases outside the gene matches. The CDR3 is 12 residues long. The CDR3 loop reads CASSAGGNEQFF. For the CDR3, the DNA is TGTGCCAGCAGCGCCGGGGGGAATGAGCAGTTCTTC.

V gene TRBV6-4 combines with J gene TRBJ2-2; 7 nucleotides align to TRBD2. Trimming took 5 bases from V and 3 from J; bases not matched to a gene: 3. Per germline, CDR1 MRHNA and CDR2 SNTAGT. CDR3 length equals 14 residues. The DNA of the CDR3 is TGTGCCAGCAGTAGCGGGGCGGACACCGGGGAGCTGTTTTTT. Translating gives CASSSGADTGELFF.

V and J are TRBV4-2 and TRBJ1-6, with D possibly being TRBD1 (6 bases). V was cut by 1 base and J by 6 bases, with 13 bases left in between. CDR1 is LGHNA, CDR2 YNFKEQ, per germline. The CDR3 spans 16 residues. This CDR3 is CASSQGGWDINSPLHF. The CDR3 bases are TGTGCCAGCAGCCAAGGGGGATGGGACATTAATTCACCCCTCCACTTT.

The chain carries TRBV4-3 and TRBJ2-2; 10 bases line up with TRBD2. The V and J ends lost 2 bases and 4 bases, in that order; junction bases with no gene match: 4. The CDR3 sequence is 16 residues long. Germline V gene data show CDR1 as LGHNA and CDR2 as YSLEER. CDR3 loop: CASSQSSGGRTGELFF. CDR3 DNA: TGCGCCAGCAGCCAATCTAGCGGGGGACGCACCGGGGAGCTGTTTTTT.

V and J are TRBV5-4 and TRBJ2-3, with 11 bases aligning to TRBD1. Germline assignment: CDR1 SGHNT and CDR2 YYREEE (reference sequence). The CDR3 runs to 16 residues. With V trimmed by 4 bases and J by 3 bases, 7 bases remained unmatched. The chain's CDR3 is CASSPGQGARTDTQYF. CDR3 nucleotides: TGTGCCAGCAGCCCCGGACAGGGGGCGCGAACAGATACGCAGTATTTT.

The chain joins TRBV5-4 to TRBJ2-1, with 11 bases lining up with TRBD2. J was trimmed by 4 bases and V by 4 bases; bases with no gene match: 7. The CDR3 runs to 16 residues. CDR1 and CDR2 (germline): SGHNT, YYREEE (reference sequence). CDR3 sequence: CASSPELAGEYNEQFF. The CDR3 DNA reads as TGTGCCAGCAGCCCAGAACTAGCGGGAGAATACAATGAGCAGTTCTTC.

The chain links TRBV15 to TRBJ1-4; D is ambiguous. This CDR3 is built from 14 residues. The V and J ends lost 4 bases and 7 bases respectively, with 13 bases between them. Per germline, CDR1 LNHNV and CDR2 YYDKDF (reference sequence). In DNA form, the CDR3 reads TGTGCCACCAGCACCGGAGGTTCGGGTGAAAAACTGTTTTTT. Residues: CATSTGGSGEKLFF.

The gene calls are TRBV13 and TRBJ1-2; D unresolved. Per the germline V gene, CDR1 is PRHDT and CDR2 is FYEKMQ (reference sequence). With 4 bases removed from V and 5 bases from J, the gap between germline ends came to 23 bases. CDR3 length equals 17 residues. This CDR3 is CASSSEEAPRLGYGYTF. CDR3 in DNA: TGTGCCAGCAGCTCCGAGGAGGCACCTCGACTTGGGTATGGCTACACCTTC.

For the CDR3, the DNA is TGCGCCAGCAGCCTCATGGGCAGTTCTGGGTCGCCGAAAGATACGCAGTATTTT. Translation gives CASSLMGSSGSPKDTQYF. The chain employs TRBV4-1 and TRBJ2-3, with no clear D. This CDR3 has 18 amino acids. The germline CDR1 and CDR2 sequences are MGHRA and YSYEKL. Trimming took off 4 bases at V and 5 bases at J, with 25 bases between the two ends.